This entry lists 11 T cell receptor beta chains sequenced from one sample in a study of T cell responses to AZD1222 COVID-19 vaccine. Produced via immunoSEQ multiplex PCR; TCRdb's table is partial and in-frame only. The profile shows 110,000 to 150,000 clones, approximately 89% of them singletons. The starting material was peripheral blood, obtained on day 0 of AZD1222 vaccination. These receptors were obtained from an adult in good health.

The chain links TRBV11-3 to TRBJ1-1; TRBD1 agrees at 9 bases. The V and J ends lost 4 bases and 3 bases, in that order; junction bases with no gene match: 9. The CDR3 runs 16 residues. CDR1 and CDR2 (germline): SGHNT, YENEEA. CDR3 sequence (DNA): TGTGCCAGCAGCTCGGGACAGGGTTTTCTAGACACTGAAGCTTTCTTT. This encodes CASSSGQGFLDTEAFF.

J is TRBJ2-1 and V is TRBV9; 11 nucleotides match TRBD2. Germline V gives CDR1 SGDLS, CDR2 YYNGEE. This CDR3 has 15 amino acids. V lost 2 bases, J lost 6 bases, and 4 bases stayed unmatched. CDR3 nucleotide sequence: TGTGCCAGCAGCGTGGGACTAGCGGAGCCCAATGAGCAGTTCTTC. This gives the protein CASSVGLAEPNEQFF.

The CDR3 DNA reads TGTGCCAGCAGCTCAGGGGGCGCTTCTTGGGAAAAACTGTTTTTT. This gives the protein CASSSGGASWEKLFF. This rearrangement joins TRBV7-2 to TRBJ1-4; 8 nucleotides agree with TRBD1. From germline, CDR1 is SGHTA and CDR2 FQGNSA. The CDR3 length is 15 residues. With V trimmed by 4 bases and J by 8 bases, 9 bases remained unmatched. Full variable domain (remainder filled in from reference TRBV7-2 and TRBJ1-4): GAGVSQSPSNKVTEKGKDVELRCDPISGHTALYWYRQSLGQGLEFLIYFQGNSAPDKSGLPSDRFSAERTGGSVSTLTIQRTQQEDSAVYLCASSSGGASWEKLFFGSGTQLSVL.

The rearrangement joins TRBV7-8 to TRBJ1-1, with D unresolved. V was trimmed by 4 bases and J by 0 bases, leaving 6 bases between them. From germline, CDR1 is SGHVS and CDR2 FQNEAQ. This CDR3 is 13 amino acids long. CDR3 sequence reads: CASSSTMNTEAFF. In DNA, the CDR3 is TGTGCCAGCAGCTCTACTATGAACACTGAAGCTTTCTTT.

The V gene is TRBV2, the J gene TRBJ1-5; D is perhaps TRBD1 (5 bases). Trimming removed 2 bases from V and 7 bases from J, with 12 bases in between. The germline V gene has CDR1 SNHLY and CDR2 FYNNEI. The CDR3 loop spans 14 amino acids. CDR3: CASSENGPGQPQHF. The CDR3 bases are TGTGCCAGCAGTGAAAACGGGCCAGGGCAGCCCCAGCATTTT.

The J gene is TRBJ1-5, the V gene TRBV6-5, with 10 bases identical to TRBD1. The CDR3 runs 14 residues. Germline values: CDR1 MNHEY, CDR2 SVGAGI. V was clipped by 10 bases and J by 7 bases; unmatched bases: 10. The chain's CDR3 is CATYGTGEGQPQHF. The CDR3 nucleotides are TGTGCCACCTACGGGACAGGGGAGGGGCAGCCCCAGCATTTT.

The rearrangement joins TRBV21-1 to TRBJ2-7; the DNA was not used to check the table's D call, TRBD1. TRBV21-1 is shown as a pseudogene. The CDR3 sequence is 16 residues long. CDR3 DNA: TGTGCCAGCAGCAAACTTTGGTTTGGCAGGGGAGACGAGCAGTACTTC. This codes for CASSKLWFGRGDEQYF.

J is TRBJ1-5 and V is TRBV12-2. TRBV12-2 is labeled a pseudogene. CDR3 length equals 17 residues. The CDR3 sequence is CASRLGLGYREGQPQHF. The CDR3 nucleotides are TGTGCAAGTCGCCTCGGGCTCGGCTACAGGGAGGGGCAGCCCCAGCATTTT.

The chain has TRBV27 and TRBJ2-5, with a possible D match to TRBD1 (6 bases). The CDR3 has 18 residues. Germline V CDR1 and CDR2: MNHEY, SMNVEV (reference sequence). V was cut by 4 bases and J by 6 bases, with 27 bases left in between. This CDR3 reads CASSSHRVSQFMAQTQYF. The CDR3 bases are TGTGCCAGCAGTTCACACAGGGTTTCGCAGTTCATGGCGCAGACCCAGTACTTC.

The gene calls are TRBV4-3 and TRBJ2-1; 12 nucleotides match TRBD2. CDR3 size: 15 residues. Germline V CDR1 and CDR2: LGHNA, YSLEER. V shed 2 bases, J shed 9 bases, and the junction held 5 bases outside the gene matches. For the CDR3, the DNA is TGCGCCAGCAGCCAAACTAGCGGGGGGCCCCGTGAGCAGTTCTTC. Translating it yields CASSQTSGGPREQFF.

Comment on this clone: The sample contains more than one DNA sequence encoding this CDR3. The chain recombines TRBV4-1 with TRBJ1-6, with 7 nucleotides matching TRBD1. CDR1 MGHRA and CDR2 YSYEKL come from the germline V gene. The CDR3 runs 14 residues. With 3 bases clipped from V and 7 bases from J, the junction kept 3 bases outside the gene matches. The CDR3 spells CASSQETGNSPLHF. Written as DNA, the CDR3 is TGCGCCAGCAGCCAGGAGACAGGGAATTCACCCCTCCACTTT.